Listed here is a single T cell receptor (beta chain). The data were obtained in a study of blood T cell repertoires in COVID-19. Across the whole study: The United States, Italy and Spain provided the acute and convalescent COVID-19 samples. T cells, B-cell-depleted T cells, or PBMCs supplied cDNA or gDNA.

Authors' processing steps: Nucleated cell number was recorded as an estimate derived from reference gene primer amplification. Clones were read by immunoSEQ multiplex PCR, and TCRdb kept only the in-frame ones, dropping some. The V and J calls and the clone size are those of that table, but D and trimming were determined from the DNA. The table has about 210,000 clones, around four fifths seen once; the top ten hold about 8.1%. This CDR3 spans 17 amino acids. The germline gives CDR1 SGHTS, CDR2 YDEGEE. The ends lost 2 bases at V and 2 bases at J; junction bases unmatched: 10. The chain links TRBV5-8 to TRBJ2-7, with 10 bases matching TRBD1. The sequence derives from a woman in her fifties or sixties with acute or convalescent COVID-19. Sequenced sample: peripheral blood. CDR3 amino acids: CASSFGRDRGLTYEQYF. The CDR3 DNA sequence: TGTGCCAGCAGCTTCGGGCGGGACAGGGGATTGACCTACGAGCAGTACTTC.